This passage covers 12 T cell receptor beta chains from one sample sequenced in a study of shared clonotypes between healthy human individuals. Measured with immunoSEQ multiplex PCR; TCRdb has only the in-frame clones, and not every one. The sample has 2 million to 2.5 million clones, 85% to 95% seen once. Sequences were obtained from naive CD4+ T cells sorted from blood. The sample's subset: CD45RA+ positively selected. These receptors all come from a man younger than 35 in good health.

The V and J genes are TRBV19 and TRBJ1-5, with TRBD1 as a possible D gene (5 bases). The CDR3 contains 19 residues. V lost 6 bases, J lost 5 bases, and 29 bases lay in between. Germline lookup yields CDR1 LNHDA and CDR2 SQIVND (reference sequence). Written as DNA, the CDR3 is TGTGCCAGTAGGTCAAGAAAAGGGGTCGATGTCGGAAGACATCAGCCCCAGCATTTT. Encoded protein: CASRSRKGVDVGRHQPQHF. Drawing the rest from reference TRBV19 and TRBJ1-5, the complete variable domain is DGGITQSPKYLFRKEGQNVTLSCEQNLNHDAMYWYRQDPGQGLRLIYYSQIVNDFQKGDIAEGYSVSREKKESFPLTVTSAQKNPTAFYLCASRSRKGVDVGRHQPQHFGDGTRLSIL.

The chain uses TRBV6-1 and TRBJ1-1; tentative D call: TRBD1 (5 bases). The V gene lost 6 bases and the J gene lost 6 bases, with 17 bases spanning the gap. The CDR3 contains 14 residues. The germline V gene encodes CDR1 MNHNS and CDR2 SASEGT. The CDR3 sequence: CASRLTEGLAEAFF. CDR3 DNA: TGTGCCAGCAGACTGACTGAGGGGCTCGCTGAAGCTTTCTTT.

The rearrangement joins TRBV19 to TRBJ1-5; possible D gene TRBD1, 6 bases. The CDR3 spans 15 residues. Trimming stripped 4 bases from V and 3 bases from J, with 13 bases between. The V gene's germline CDR1 is LNHDA and CDR2 SQIVND (reference sequence). The CDR3 here is CASSKITGFNQPQHF. The CDR3, as DNA: TGTGCCAGTAGTAAGATAACAGGGTTCAATCAGCCCCAGCATTTT.

The V call is TRBV6-1, the J call TRBJ2-7; D perhaps matches TRBD2 (6 bases). Germline CDR1 MNHNS, CDR2 SASEGT. The V gene lost 7 bases and the J gene lost 4 bases, with 8 bases spanning the gap. CDR3 length: 11 amino acids. CDR3 bases: TGTGCCAGCATCCGGGGGTACGAGCAGTACTTC. It is translated as CASIRGYEQYF.

As to this clone: Other DNA sequences from this sample encode an identical CDR3 as well. J is TRBJ1-4 and V is TRBV7-9; a weak D match, TRBD1 (5 bases). The V end was cut by 1 base, the J end by 5 bases, with 11 bases between. The CDR3 has 15 residues. CDR1 and CDR2 from the germline V gene are SEHNR and FQNEAQ (reference sequence). As DNA, the CDR3 is TGTGCCAGCAGCTTAGTTGAGACAGTAAATGAAAAACTGTTTTTT. Translating it yields CASSLVETVNEKLFF.

This chain connects TRBV14 to TRBJ2-6; tentative D call: TRBD1 (5 bases). Trimming took off 3 bases at V and 2 bases at J, with 11 bases between the two ends. The CDR3 length is 16 residues. Germline-derived CDR1 and CDR2 are SGHDN and FVKESK. The CDR3 is CASSQYRPTGANVLTF. In DNA, the CDR3 is TGTGCCAGCAGCCAGTACAGGCCCACTGGGGCCAACGTCCTGACTTTC.

This clone was observed many times. The chain combines TRBV4-3 with TRBJ2-7; 7 bases line up with TRBD2. With 0 bases clipped from V and 3 bases from J, the junction kept 2 bases outside the gene matches. Germline loops: CDR1 LGHNA, CDR2 YSLEER. This CDR3 comprises 14 residues. The CDR3 DNA follows: TGCGCCAGCAGCCAAGAGGCGGGAGACTACGAGCAGTACTTC. Translated, it gives CASSQEAGDYEQYF.

The CDR3 is CASSTDRVAGELFF. CDR3 nucleotide sequence: TGTGCCAGCAGTACCGACAGGGTGGCCGGGGAGCTGTTTTTT. The chain recombines TRBV5-6 with TRBJ2-2, with 7 bases fitting TRBD1. Germline loops: CDR1 SGHDT, CDR2 YYEEEE. The CDR3 is 14 residues long. The J segment lost 6 bases and the V segment lost 5 bases, leaving 7 bases of the junction unmatched.

The rearrangement uses TRBV5-4 and TRBJ2-7, with 8 bases matching TRBD1. Germline-derived CDR1 and CDR2 are SGHNT and YYREEE (reference sequence). The CDR3 covers 16 residues. The V and J ends lost 1 base and 2 bases, in that order; junction bases with no gene match: 8. CDR3 in DNA: TGTGCCAGCAGCTTGCAGGGGGCGGCAAGGACCTACGAGCAGTACTTC. Its translation: CASSLQGAARTYEQYF.

The CDR3 nucleotides are TGTGCCAGCAGTGAAATTGGGGGGACTCCGCGGCCCTACGAGCAGTACTTC. Translating gives CASSEIGGTPRPYEQYF. The chain joins TRBV6-1 to TRBJ2-7; tentatively, D is TRBD2 (6 bases). Germline V gene data show CDR1 as MNHNS and CDR2 as SASEGT. The germline V and J ends were trimmed by 2 bases and 2 bases, with 19 bases remaining between them. CDR3 length equals 17 residues.

This sequence joins TRBV15 and TRBJ1-2; 8 bases map to TRBD1. V shed 2 bases, J shed 4 bases, and the junction held 0 bases outside the gene matches. The length of the CDR3 is 13 residues. Germline-derived CDR1 and CDR2 are LNHNV and YYDKDF (reference sequence). The CDR3 loop is CATSRQGAYGYTF. CDR3 in DNA: TGTGCCACCAGCAGACAGGGGGCCTATGGCTACACCTTC.

The chain employs TRBV7-6 and TRBJ2-1; D remains unclear. V shed 5 bases and J shed 4 bases, with 9 bases lying between them. CDR1 SGHVS and CDR2 FNYEAQ come from the germline V gene. The CDR3 covers 13 residues. The CDR3, as DNA: TGTGCCAGCAGCATCGGCAGTTACAATGAGCAGTTCTTC. Residues: CASSIGSYNEQFF.